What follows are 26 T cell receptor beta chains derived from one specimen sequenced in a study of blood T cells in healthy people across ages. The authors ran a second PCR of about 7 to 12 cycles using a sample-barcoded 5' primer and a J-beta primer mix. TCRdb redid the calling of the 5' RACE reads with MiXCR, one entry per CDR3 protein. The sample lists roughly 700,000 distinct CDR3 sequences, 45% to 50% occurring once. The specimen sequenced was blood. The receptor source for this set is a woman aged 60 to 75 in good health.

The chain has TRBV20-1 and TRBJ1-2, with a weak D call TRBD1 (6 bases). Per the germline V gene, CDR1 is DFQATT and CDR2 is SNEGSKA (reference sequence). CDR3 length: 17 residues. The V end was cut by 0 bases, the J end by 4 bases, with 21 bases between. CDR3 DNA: TGCAGTGCTAGAGACAACCCTGTACCGGGGGCATCCTATGGCTACACCTTC. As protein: CSARDNPVPGASYGYTF.

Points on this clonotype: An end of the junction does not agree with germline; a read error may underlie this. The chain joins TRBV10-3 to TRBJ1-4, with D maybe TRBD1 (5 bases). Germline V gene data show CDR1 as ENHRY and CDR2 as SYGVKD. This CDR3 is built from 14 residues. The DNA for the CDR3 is TGTGCCACCAGTCCCGGGACCACTAATGAAAAACTGTTTTTT. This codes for CATSPGTTNEKLFF.

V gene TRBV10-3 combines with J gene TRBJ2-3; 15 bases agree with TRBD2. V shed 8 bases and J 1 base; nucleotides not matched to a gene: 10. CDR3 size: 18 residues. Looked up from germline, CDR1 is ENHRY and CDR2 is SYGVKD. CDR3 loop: CAIEKGLAGGGGTDTQYF. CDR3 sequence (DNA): TGTGCCATCGAAAAGGGACTAGCGGGAGGAGGTGGCACAGATACGCAGTATTTT.

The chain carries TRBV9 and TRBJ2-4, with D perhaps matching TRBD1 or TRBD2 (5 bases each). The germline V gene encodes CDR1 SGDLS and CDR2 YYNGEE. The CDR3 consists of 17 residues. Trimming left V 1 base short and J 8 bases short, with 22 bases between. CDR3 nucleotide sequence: TGTGCCAGCAGCGTATCGAGCAAGAGTGGGGGTTCGGACATTCAGTACTTC. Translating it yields CASSVSSKSGGSDIQYF.

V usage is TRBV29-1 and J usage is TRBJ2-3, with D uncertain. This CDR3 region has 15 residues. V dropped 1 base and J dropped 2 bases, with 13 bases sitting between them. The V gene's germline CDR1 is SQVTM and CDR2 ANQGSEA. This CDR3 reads CSVEVAPRSTDTQYF. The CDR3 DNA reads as TGCAGCGTTGAAGTGGCACCTCGATCCACAGATACGCAGTATTTT.

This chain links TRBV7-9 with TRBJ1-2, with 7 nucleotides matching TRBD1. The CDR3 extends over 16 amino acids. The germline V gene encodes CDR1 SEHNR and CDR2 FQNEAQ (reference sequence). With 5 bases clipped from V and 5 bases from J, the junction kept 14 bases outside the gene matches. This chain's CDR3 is CASSPDRSAWIYGYTF. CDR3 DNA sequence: TGTGCCAGCAGCCCGGACAGGTCCGCTTGGATTTATGGCTACACCTTC.

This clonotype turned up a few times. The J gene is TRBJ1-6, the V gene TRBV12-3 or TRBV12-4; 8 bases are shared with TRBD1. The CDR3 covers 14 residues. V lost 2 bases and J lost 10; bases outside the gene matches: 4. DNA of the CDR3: TGTGCCAGCAGTTTACAGGGGGCAGGCTCACCCCTCCACTTT. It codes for CASSLQGAGSPLHF.

The CDR3 region has the DNA TGTGCCAGCAGCCGCCGAGGGGAATTTGGCTATGGCTACACCTTC. Its protein is CASSRRGEFGYGYTF. V usage is TRBV28 and J usage is TRBJ1-2, with D tentatively TRBD1 (5 bases). Germline CDR1 reads MDHEN; CDR2 reads SYDVKM. This CDR3 comprises 15 residues. The V end was cut by 6 bases, the J end by 4 bases, with 18 bases between.

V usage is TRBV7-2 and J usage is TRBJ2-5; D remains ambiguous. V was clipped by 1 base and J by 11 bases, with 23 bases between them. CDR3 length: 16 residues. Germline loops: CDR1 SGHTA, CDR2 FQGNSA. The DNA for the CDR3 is TGTGCCAGCAGCTTAGGAGGCCGACGGGTTTCCAATGAGCAGTACTTC. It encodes CASSLGGRRVSNEQYF.

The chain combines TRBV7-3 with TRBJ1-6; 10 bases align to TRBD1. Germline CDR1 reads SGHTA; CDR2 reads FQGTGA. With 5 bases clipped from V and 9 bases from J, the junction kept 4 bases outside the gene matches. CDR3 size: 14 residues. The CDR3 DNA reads TGTGCCAGCAGCCGACAGGGGGCGAGTTCACCCCTCCACTTT. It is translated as CASSRQGASSPLHF.

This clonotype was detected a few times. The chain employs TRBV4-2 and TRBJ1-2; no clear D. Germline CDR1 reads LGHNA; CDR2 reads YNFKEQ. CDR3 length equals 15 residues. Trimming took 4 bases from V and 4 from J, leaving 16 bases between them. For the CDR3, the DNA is TGTGCCAGCAGCCCACCGGGCCTCCCCTTCTATGGCTACACCTTC. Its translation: CASSPPGLPFYGYTF.

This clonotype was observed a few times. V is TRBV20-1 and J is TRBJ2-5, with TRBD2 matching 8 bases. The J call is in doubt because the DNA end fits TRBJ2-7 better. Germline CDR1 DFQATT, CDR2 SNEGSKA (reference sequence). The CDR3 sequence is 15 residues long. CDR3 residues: CSAPTAEREPHEQYF. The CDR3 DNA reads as TGCAGTGCCCCTACAGCCGAGCGGGAGCCCCACGAGCAGTACTTC.

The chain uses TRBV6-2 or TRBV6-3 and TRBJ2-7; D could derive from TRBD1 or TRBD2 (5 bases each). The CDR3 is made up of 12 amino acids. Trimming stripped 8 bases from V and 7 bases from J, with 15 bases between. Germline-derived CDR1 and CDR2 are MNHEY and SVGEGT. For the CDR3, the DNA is TGTGCCAGCGGTCCGGGACCCACGGAGCAGTACTTC. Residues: CASGPGPTEQYF.

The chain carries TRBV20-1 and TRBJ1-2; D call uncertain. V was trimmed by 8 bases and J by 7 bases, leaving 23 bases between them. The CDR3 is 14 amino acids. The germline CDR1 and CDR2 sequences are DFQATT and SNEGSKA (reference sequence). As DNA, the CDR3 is TGCAGTTCATTCCCCCTAGGCGTCTCGTTTGGCTACACCTTC. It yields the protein CSSFPLGVSFGYTF.

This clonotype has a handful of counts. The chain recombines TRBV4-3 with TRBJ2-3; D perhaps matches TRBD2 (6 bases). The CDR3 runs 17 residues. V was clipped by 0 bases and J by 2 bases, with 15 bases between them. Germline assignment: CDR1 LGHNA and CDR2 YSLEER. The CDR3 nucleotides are TGCGCCAGCAGCCAAGATGTTGGCGGGAAATTCACAGATACGCAGTATTTT. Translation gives CASSQDVGGKFTDTQYF.

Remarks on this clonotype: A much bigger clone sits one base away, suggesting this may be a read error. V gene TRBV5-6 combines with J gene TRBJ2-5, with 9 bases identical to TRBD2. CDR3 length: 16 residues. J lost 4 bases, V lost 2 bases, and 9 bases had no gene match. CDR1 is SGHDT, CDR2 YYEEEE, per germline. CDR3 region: CASSLGGGARVETQYF. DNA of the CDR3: TGTGCCAGCAGCTTAGGCGGGGGGGCCAGGGTAGAGACCCAGTACTTC.

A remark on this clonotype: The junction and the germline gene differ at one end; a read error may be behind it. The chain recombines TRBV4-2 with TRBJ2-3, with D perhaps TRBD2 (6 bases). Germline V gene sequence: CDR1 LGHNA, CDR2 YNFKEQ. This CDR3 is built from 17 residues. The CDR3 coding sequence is TGTGCCGGCAGCCAAGCCCTAGATAGCGGTGGGAGGGATACGCAGTATTTT. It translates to CAGSQALDSGGRDTQYF.

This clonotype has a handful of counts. The CDR3 here is CSVEPPYLDYGYTF. The CDR3 nucleotides are TGCAGCGTTGAACCCCCATATCTAGACTATGGCTACACCTTC. The chain joins TRBV29-1 to TRBJ1-2; no firm D call. V gave up 2 bases and J gave up 3 bases, with 13 bases separating them. The CDR3 has 14 residues. Germline V gives CDR1 SQVTM, CDR2 ANQGSEA.

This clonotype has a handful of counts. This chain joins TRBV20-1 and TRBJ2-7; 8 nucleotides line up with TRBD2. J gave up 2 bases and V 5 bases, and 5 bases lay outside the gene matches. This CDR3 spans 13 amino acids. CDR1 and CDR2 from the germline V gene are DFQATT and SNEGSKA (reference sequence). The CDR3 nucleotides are TGCAGTGCTGTTACTAGCGGCGCCTACGAGCAGTACTTC. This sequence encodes CSAVTSGAYEQYF.

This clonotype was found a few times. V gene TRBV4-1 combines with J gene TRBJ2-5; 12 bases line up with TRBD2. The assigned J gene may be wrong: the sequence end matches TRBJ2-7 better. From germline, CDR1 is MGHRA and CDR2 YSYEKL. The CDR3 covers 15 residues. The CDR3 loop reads CASSRGTSGQYEQYF. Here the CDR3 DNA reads TGCGCCAGCAGCCGAGGGACTAGCGGGCAATACGAGCAGTACTTC.

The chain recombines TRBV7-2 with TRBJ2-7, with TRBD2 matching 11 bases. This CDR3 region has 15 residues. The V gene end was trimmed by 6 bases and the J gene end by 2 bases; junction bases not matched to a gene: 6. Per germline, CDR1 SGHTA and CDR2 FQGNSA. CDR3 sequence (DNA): TGTGCCAGCAGTAAGACTAGCGGGGAAGCCTACGAGCAGTACTTC. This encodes CASSKTSGEAYEQYF.

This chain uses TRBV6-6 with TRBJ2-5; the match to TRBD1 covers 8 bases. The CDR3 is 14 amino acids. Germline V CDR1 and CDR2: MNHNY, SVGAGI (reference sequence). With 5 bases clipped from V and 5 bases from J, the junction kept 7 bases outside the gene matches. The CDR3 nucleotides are TGTGCCAGCAGTAGGACAGGGTTCGGGGAGACCCAGTACTTC. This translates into CASSRTGFGETQYF.

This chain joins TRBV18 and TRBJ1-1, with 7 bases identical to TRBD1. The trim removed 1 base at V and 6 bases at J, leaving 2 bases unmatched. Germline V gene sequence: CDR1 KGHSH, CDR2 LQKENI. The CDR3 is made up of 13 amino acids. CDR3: CASSPLQGAEAFF. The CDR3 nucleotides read TGTGCCAGCTCACCACTTCAGGGGGCTGAAGCTTTCTTT.

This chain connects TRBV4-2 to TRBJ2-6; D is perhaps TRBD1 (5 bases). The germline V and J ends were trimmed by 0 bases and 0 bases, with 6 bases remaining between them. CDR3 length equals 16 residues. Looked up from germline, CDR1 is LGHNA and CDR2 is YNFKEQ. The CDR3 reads CASSQEGLSGANVLTF. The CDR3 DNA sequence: TGTGCCAGCAGCCAAGAGGGGCTCTCTGGGGCCAACGTCCTGACTTTC.

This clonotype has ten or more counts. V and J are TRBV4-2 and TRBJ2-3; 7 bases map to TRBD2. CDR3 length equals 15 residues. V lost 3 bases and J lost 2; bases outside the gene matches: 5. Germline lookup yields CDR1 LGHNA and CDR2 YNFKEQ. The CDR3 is CASSQEAGPTDTQYF. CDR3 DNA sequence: TGTGCCAGCAGCCAGGAAGCGGGACCCACAGATACGCAGTATTTT.

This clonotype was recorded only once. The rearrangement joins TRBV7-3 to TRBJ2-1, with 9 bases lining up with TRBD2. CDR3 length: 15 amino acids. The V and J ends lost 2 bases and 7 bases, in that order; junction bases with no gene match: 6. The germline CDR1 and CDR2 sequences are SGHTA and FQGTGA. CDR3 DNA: TGTGCCAGCAGCTTAGCGGGAGGGCCGAGAAATGAGCAGTTCTTC. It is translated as CASSLAGGPRNEQFF.